This T cell receptor beta chain was sequenced for a study of beta chain features in type 1 diabetes (dated by TCRdb to 2016 to 2019). About the full investigation: Mean age, gender distribution, total cell number and subset yield did not differ between patients and healthy donors. A total of around 100 million sorted cells were examined across all samples, and RNA yield correlated strongly with the number of cells per subset. The study compared the TCRB repertoires of sorted circulating CD4+ T cell subsets in recently diagnosed type 1 diabetes patients with those in matched healthy donors. Regulatory and stem cell-like memory subsets were obtained from only 8 patients and about 8 healthy donors, while naive and central memory subsets were obtained from all 30 or so donors.

From each donor, a single peripheral blood sample of approximately 110 mL on average was drawn into heparinised tubes. A BD FACSAria II and a panel including CD45RO, CCR7, CD25, CD127, CD95 and CD27 were used to sort naive, central memory, regulatory and stem cell-like memory CD4+ T cells. A purity above 98% was achieved for all sorted populations. PBMCs were separated immediately by Lymphoprep density gradient centrifugation and were stained directly, without being cultured. So that batch effects would be minimized, each experiment stained and sorted samples in pairs, pairing one healthy donor with one patient. Clipping removes 4 bases from V and 3 bases from J, with 13 as the unmatched junction base count. The CDR3, cysteine through phenylalanine, is 18 amino acids long. Only the CDR3 DNA is retained, 54 bases long and in frame from the first base. CDR1 and CDR2 are drawn from the germline V gene (reference sequence): SEHNR, FQNEAQ.

Overall results and qualifications from the work: The naive, central memory and regulatory TCRB repertoires appeared to resemble one another more closely among patients than among healthy donors. Patients with type 1 diabetes made fewer insertions and deleted more nucleotides at VDJ recombination sites, implying thymic rearrangement abnormalities. In all four CD4+ subsets, TCRB CDR3 length was moderately but significantly shorter in type 1 diabetes patients. Because small numbers of individuals were included in the HLA sub-analyses, any influence of HLA type on TCRB rearrangement was left unresolved. PCR might favor shorter templates, but patient and control samples were amplified and corrected together, so any skew would affect both groups equally. Because cDNA was sequenced instead of genomic DNA, highly expressing activated cells could be over-represented, though the groups showed no difference in activation or CD3 levels.

The table lists this clone with a few counts. Its antigen target is currently unknown. No much larger clone is present one base from it, and per-base qualities are unavailable. The High Capacity cDNA Reverse Transcription Kit was used to reverse transcribe all of the isolated RNA, meaning that expressed TCRB transcripts were what got sequenced. Stem cell-like memory T cell samples underwent survey-depth immunoSEQ sequencing, averaging roughly 1 million total reads per sample. Sorted cells were lysed in RLT buffer and RNA was extracted with DNase-treated RNeasy Micro or Mini kits, depending on cell number. To prevent cross-contamination, each cell subset was processed individually, whereas patient and healthy donor samples were processed jointly. The immunoSEQ multiplex PCR was used to amplify TCRB sequences from cDNA, generating 87-bp fragments that spanned the CDR3 region. Amplicons were sequenced on the Illumina HiSeq platform. As for how the authors treated the data: PCR bias was corrected computationally using synthetic template baselines, and reads within Hamming distance 2 were collapsed, with unmergeable singletons discarded. Reads were aligned to IMGT to assign V, D and J genes, CDR3 length, and insertions or deletions at six rearrangement sites. Clonotype counts were normalized to sorted cell number within each subset before computing true diversity and Gini coefficients with the tcR R package. Repertoire sharing was quantified using the overlap coefficient calculated on TCRB nucleotide sequences. TCRdb took over this immuneACCESS table, retaining in-frame rearrangements with V and J assigned. Such tables are incomplete; in checked studies, under half of the missing clones stem from an unresolved V gene, and the remainder is unexplained. V and J calls and clone size are as listed in that table; D and trimming were resolved from the DNA. The sample yields approximately 40,000 clones; roughly 50% were counted once. The top ten clones comprise 0.25% to 0.3% of the sample.

The sequencing sample was made of stem cell memory CD4+ T cells from blood. The cell subset or site label of this sample denotes: stem cell-like memory CD4+ T cells. The receptor comes from a woman between 25 and 40 years old in good health. The chain is encoded by TRBV7-9 joined to TRBJ2-3, with 10 bases in between that match TRBD1. CDR3 protein: CASSYSNLRDRGTDTQYF. The sequence in DNA is TGTGCCAGCAGCTACTCAAATCTCCGGGACAGGGGAACAGATACGCAGTATTTT.